These 8 T cell receptor beta chains were all obtained from the same sample, sequenced in a study of blood T cell repertoires in COVID-19. Clones were read by immunoSEQ multiplex PCR, and TCRdb kept only the in-frame ones, dropping some. The sample includes roughly 230,000 clones, 65% to 90% of them seen just once. The sample consisted of peripheral blood. Receptors originate from a woman in her fifties or sixties with acute or convalescent COVID-19.

The gene calls are TRBV5-4 and TRBJ1-1; 10 bases match TRBD1. After removal of 3 bases from V and 0 bases from J, the junction contained 8 bases not matched to a gene. Germline V gene lookup returns CDR1 SGHNT and CDR2 YYREEE (reference sequence). The CDR3 is 17 residues long. The CDR3 DNA is TGTGCCAGCAGCTCCGGGACAGGGGTTCTTTTGAACACTGAAGCTTTCTTT. It specifies CASSSGTGVLLNTEAFF.

The CDR3 here is CASSLVEVIDGYTF. In DNA, the CDR3 is TGTGCCAGCAGCTTAGTGGAGGTAATTGATGGCTACACCTTC. The chain carries TRBV7-9 and TRBJ1-2; D uncertain. In germline, CDR1 is SEHNR, CDR2 FQNEAQ (reference sequence). There are 14 residues in the CDR3. The V end lost 1 base, the J end lost 6 bases, and 12 bases lay between the germline ends. The entire variable domain, with the rest obtained from reference TRBV7-9 and TRBJ1-2, is as follows: DTGVSQNPRHKITKRGQNVTFRCDPISEHNRLYWYRQTLGQGPEFLTYFQNEAQLEKSRLLSDRFSAERPKGSFSTLEIQRTEQGDSAMYLCASSLVEVIDGYTFGSGTRLTVV.

The chain couples TRBV5-1 to TRBJ2-2; possibly TRBD2 for D (5 bases). CDR3 size: 16 residues. V was pared by 0 bases and J by 3 bases, with 12 bases between. Germline V gives CDR1 SGHRS, CDR2 YFSETQ. The CDR3 sequence: CASSLGEGSDTGELFF. The CDR3 nucleotides read TGCGCCAGCAGCTTGGGGGAAGGGAGTGACACCGGGGAGCTGTTTTTT. The variable domain in full, completed from reference TRBV5-1 and TRBJ2-2, reads KAGVTQTPRYLIKTRGQQVTLSCSPISGHRSVSWYQQTPGQGLQFLFEYFSETQRNKGNFPGRFSGRQFSNSRSEMNVSTLELGDSALYLCASSLGEGSDTGELFFGEGSRLTVL.

The chain's CDR3 is CASRPGQGLSGANVLTF. The CDR3 region has the DNA TGTGCCAGCAGGCCGGGACAGGGACTCTCTGGGGCCAACGTCCTGACTTTC. This chain uses TRBV27 with TRBJ2-6; TRBD1 matches at 9 bases. Germline V gene lookup returns CDR1 MNHEY and CDR2 SMNVEV (reference sequence). Unmatched junction bases numbered 6, after V lost 6 bases and J lost 0 bases. This CDR3 region has 17 residues.

Comment on this clone: In the same sample, other DNA sequences code for this CDR3. The chain recombines TRBV5-1 with TRBJ1-1, with TRBD1 matching 8 bases. Germline CDR1 and CDR2: SGHRS and YFSETQ. This CDR3 is 13 amino acids long. The J segment lost 6 bases and the V segment lost 0 bases, leaving 1 base of the junction unmatched. Here the CDR3 DNA reads TGCGCCAGCAGCTTGGGACAGGGGCCTGAAGCTTTCTTT. Its translation is CASSLGQGPEAFF.

The chain carries TRBV28 and TRBJ1-2; D is undetermined. The germline CDR1 and CDR2 sequences are MDHEN and SYDVKM. V was shortened by 4 bases and J by 4 bases, with 10 bases between the two germline ends. The CDR3 loop spans 13 amino acids. CDR3 nucleotide sequence: TGTGCCAGCAGTTCCGGAGGAGCCTATGGCTACACCTTC. It codes for CASSSGGAYGYTF.

This chain connects TRBV28 to TRBJ1-5; D is undetermined. Germline lookup yields CDR1 MDHEN and CDR2 SYDVKM. V lost 3 bases and J 1 base, leaving 7 bases between the germline ends. The CDR3 length is 14 residues. CDR3 sequence reads: CASSFWQSNQPQHF. The CDR3, as DNA: TGTGCCAGCAGTTTCTGGCAGAGCAATCAGCCCCAGCATTTT. The whole variable domain, remainder taken from reference TRBV28 and TRBJ1-5, is DVKVTQSSRYLVKRTGEKVFLECVQDMDHENMFWYRQDPGLGLRLIYFSYDVKMKEKGDIPEGYSVSREKKERFSLILESASTNQTSMYLCASSFWQSNQPQHFGDGTRLSIL.

In the case of this clone: Additional DNA sequences in this sample encode the identical CDR3. V and J are TRBV10-3 and TRBJ2-5; weak D call: TRBD2 (6 bases). There are 14 residues in the CDR3. Germline V lookup: CDR1 ENHRY, CDR2 SYGVKD. CDR3 coding DNA: TGTGCTATAGGAGGGGAAGGGCCTAAAGAGACCCAGTACTTC. This sequence encodes CAIGGEGPKETQYF.